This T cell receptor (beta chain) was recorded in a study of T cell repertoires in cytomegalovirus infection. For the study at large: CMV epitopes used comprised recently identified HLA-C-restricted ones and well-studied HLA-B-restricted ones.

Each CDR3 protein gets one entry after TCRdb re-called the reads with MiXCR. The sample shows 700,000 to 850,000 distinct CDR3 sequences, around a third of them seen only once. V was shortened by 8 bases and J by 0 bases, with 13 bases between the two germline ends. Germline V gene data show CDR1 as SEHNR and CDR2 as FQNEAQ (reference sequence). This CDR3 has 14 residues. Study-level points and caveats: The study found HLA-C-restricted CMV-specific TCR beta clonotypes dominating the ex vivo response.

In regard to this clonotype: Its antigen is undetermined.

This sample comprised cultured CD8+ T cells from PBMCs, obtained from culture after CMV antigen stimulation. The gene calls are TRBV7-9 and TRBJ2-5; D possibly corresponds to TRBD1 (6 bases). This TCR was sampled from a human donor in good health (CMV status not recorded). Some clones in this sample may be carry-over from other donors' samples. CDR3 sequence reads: CASAYGQYQETQYF. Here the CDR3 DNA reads TGTGCCAGCGCTTATGGACAGTACCAAGAGACCCAGTACTTC. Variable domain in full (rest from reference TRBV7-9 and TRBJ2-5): DTGVSQNPRHKITKRGQNVTFRCDPISEHNRLYWYRQTLGQGPEFLTYFQNEAQLEKSRLLSDRFSAERPKGSFSTLEIQRTEQGDSAMYLCASAYGQYQETQYFGPGTRLLVL.